This entry concerns a single TCR beta chain. The data originate from a study of blood T cell repertoires in COVID-19. About the research overall: T cells, B-cell-depleted T cells, or PBMCs supplied cDNA or gDNA.

Under the authors' procedure: Amplification from reference gene primers served as the basis for estimated nucleated cell counts. Produced via immunoSEQ multiplex PCR; TCRdb's table is partial and in-frame only. V and J calls and clone size are given by that table; D and trimming were obtained from the DNA. This sample carries 65,000 to 90,000 clones, roughly 90% of them seen once, and the ten largest clones take 6.9%. The origin of this receptor is a human donor in a cohort sampled during active COVID-19. The sample consisted of peripheral blood.

For the CDR3, the DNA is TGTGCCAGCAGCTGGCGCGGGGGAACAGATACGCAGTATTTT. This sequence encodes CASSWRGGTDTQYF. This sequence joins TRBV6-2 or TRBV6-3 and TRBJ2-3, with TRBD2 matching 7 bases. V shed 6 bases and J 3 bases; nucleotides not matched to a gene: 6. CDR3 length: 14 amino acids. The germline V gene encodes CDR1 MNHEY and CDR2 SVGEGT.